These T cell receptor beta chains were read from a single sample in a study of blood T cell repertoires in COVID-19. This table comes from immunoSEQ multiplex PCR, and its TCRdb copy is limited to in-frame clones, with some not included. Here the sample spans about 190,000 clones, 84% being singletons. Sequencing was done on a sample of peripheral blood. All receptors derive from a woman aged 70-85 years with active or convalescent COVID-19. Both conserved end residues are part of each CDR3. D genes are given only for firm matches. The listing skips clone size in some rows; elsewhere it reads once, few, many or a size class.

>TRBJ2-7|NA|NA|TRBV2
CASQGSGGASRQYF
TGTGCCAGCCAGGGGAGTGGGGGAGCGTCGAGGCAGTACTTC
>TRBJ1-4|TRBD1|NA|TRBV4-1
CASKRDSGKLFF
TGCGCCAGCAAACGGGACAGCGGAAAACTGTTTTTT
>TRBJ2-3|NA|NA|TRBV19
CASSSLALDTQYF
TGTGCCAGTAGTAGTCTAGCGTTAGATACGCAGTATTTT
>TRBJ1-4|NA|few|TRBV4-2
CASSQENTPGINEKLFF
TGTGCCAGCAGCCAAGAGAATACTCCAGGGATTAATGAAAAACTGTTTTTT
>TRBJ1-4|TRBD1|NA|TRBV5-1
CASSLGGQGKEKLFF
TGCGCCAGCAGCTTGGGGGGACAGGGGAAGGAAAAACTGTTTTTT
>TRBJ2-1|NA|NA|TRBV9
CASSVDIGVNEQFF
TGTGCCAGCAGCGTAGATATCGGTGTGAATGAGCAGTTCTTC
>TRBJ2-7|TRBD2|few|TRBV27
CASSFAREAGYEQYF
TGTGCCAGCAGTTTCGCGCGGGAGGCCGGGTACGAGCAGTACTTC
>TRBJ2-3|TRBD2|NA|TRBV3-1/TRBV3-2
CASSQTTGTSGTDTQYF
TGTGCCAGCAGCCAAACTACCGGGACTAGTGGAACAGATACGCAGTATTTT
>TRBJ2-4|NA|NA|TRBV6-2/TRBV6-3
CASSRSRDTLAKNIQYF
TGTGCCAGCAGCCGGTCCCGGGACACGTTAGCCAAAAACATTCAGTACTTC
>TRBJ2-7|TRBD1|NA|TRBV5-1
CASSKDLPGQGYEQYF
TGCGCCAGCAGTAAGGACCTGCCGGGACAGGGCTACGAGCAGTACTTC
>TRBJ2-3|TRBD1|NA|TRBV29-1
CSASRGSSTDTQYF
TGCAGCGCGAGCAGGGGGTCTAGCACAGATACGCAGTATTTT
>TRBJ2-7|TRBD2|many|TRBV6-1
CASSEGDGRGEQYF
TGTGCCAGCAGTGAGGGTGACGGGAGGGGCGAGCAGTACTTC
>TRBJ2-1|NA|NA|TRBV21-1
CASRHHSEAGQTTYNEQFF
TGTGCCAGCAGACATCACTCCGAAGCGGGACAAACAACTTACAATGAGCAGTTCTTC
>TRBJ2-1|NA|NA|TRBV7-7
CASSPGRGPYNEQFF
TGTGCTAGCAGCCCAGGAAGAGGGCCGTACAATGAGCAGTTCTTC
>TRBJ1-2|TRBD1|NA|TRBV28
CASSIGWEYRQGAHGYTF
TGTGCCAGCAGTATCGGTTGGGAATATCGACAGGGGGCCCATGGCTACACCTTC
>TRBJ2-1|TRBD2|NA|TRBV27
CASSFPGTNSYNEQFF
TGTGCCAGCAGTTTCCCCGGGACTAACTCCTACAATGAGCAGTTCTTC
>TRBJ1-2|TRBD1|NA|TRBV19
CASTPSGTGFGYTF
TGTGCCAGTACTCCCTCGGGGACAGGGTTCGGCTACACCTTC
>TRBJ1-4|NA|NA|TRBV10-3
CAIRGSGKTNEKLFF
TGTGCCATCAGGGGTTCAGGGAAAACTAATGAAAAACTGTTTTTT
>TRBJ2-1|TRBD2|NA|TRBV6-5
CASRASGISNEQFF
TGTGCCAGCAGGGCTAGCGGGATCAGTAATGAGCAGTTCTTC
>TRBJ1-5|NA|NA|TRBV19
CATRPSRDTNQPQHF
TGTGCCACCCGACCCAGCAGGGACACGAATCAGCCCCAGCATTTT
>TRBJ1-4|NA|NA|TRBV14
CASSQETTGFPNEKLFF
TGTGCCAGCAGCCAAGAGACCACAGGATTCCCTAATGAAAAACTGTTTTTT
>TRBJ2-5|TRBD1|NA|TRBV6-5
CASSKRQGRETQYF
TGTGCCAGCAGTAAGCGACAGGGTCGAGAGACCCAGTACTTC
>TRBJ2-1|TRBD1|once|TRBV5-1
CASSSRQGVSNEQFF
TGCGCCAGCAGCTCCAGACAGGGGGTGAGCAATGAGCAGTTCTTC
>TRBJ2-3|TRBD2|NA|TRBV2
CASSGLAGGLKDTQYF
TGTGCCAGCAGTGGACTAGCGGGAGGGCTGAAAGATACGCAGTATTTT
>TRBJ2-1|TRBD2|NA|TRBV4-2
CASSPGTSFGEQFF
TGTGCCAGCAGCCCAGGGACTAGCTTCGGTGAGCAGTTCTTC
>TRBJ2-7|TRBD2|few|TRBV2
CASSESLAGGYEQYF
TGTGCCAGCAGTGAATCCCTAGCGGGAGGGTACGAGCAGTACTTC
>TRBJ2-1|TRBD2|NA|TRBV27
CATLRWGTSGSAEQFF
TGTGCCACCCTCCGGTGGGGGACTAGCGGGAGTGCTGAGCAGTTCTTC
>TRBJ2-5|TRBD1|NA|TRBV6-5
CASIGGRETQYF
TGTGCCAGCATAGGGGGCCGAGAGACCCAGTACTTC
>TRBJ1-6|NA|NA|TRBV27
CASSLSSGGEASPLHF
TGTGCCAGCAGTTTATCGAGTGGGGGCGAGGCTTCACCCCTCCACTTT
>TRBJ2-7|TRBD1|NA|TRBV24-1
CATSDPRDRTYEQYF
TGTGCCACCAGTGACCCCCGGGACAGGACCTACGAGCAGTACTTC
>TRBJ2-3|NA|NA|TRBV5-1
CASRPAATDTQYF
TGCGCCAGCAGGCCAGCGGCTACAGATACGCAGTATTTT
>TRBJ2-2|NA|NA|TRBV7-2
CARGGAAPGTGELFF
TGTGCCAGGGGGGGAGCGGCCCCGGGCACCGGGGAGCTGTTTTTT
>TRBJ2-7|TRBD2|once|TRBV24-1
CATSASGAQEQYF
TGTGCCACCAGTGCTAGCGGCGCTCAGGAGCAGTACTTC
>TRBJ1-1|NA|NA|TRBV7-9
CASSLRGGEAFF
TGTGCCAGCAGCTTAAGAGGGGGAGAAGCTTTCTTT
>TRBJ2-3|TRBD2|NA|TRBV6-6
CASSYPSGGTDTQYF
TGTGCCAGCAGTTATCCTAGCGGGGGCACAGATACGCAGTATTTT
>TRBJ1-5|NA|NA|TRBV28
CASSLVGRAGNQPQHF
TGTGCCAGCAGTTTAGTCGGCAGGGCAGGCAATCAGCCCCAGCATTTT
>TRBJ2-7|TRBD2|NA|TRBV7-9
CASSGTSGRESYEQYF
TGTGCCAGCAGCGGGACTAGCGGGAGGGAGTCCTACGAGCAGTACTTC
>TRBJ2-6|NA|NA|TRBV18
CASSPRSGGSGANVLTF
TGTGCCAGCTCACCACGTTCTGGAGGGTCAGGGGCCAACGTCCTGACTTTC
>TRBJ2-7|TRBD1|few|TRBV20-1
CSATTGNEQYF
TGCAGTGCAACGACAGGGAACGAGCAGTACTTC
>TRBJ2-7|NA|once|TRBV5-1
CASSLTGSYEQYF
TGCGCCAGCAGCTTGACAGGGAGCTACGAGCAGTACTTC
>TRBJ2-5|TRBD2|once|TRBV7-3
CASSLGGGRETQYF
TGTGCCAGCAGCTTAGGTGGCGGGAGAGAGACCCAGTACTTC
>TRBJ1-6|TRBD1|NA|TRBV6-1
CASSEPGQGRNSPLHF
TGTGCCAGCAGTGAGCCGGGACAGGGGAGGAATTCACCCCTCCACTTT
>TRBJ2-3|TRBD2|NA|TRBV11-2
CASSLVGGSADTQYF
TGTGCCAGCAGCTTAGTCGGCGGGAGCGCAGATACGCAGTATTTT
>TRBJ1-4|NA|NA|TRBV7-9
CASSSREHIGWEKLFF
TGTGCCAGCAGCTCTAGAGAACATATAGGTTGGGAAAAACTGTTTTTT
>TRBJ1-1|NA|NA|TRBV4-1
CASSPNGGTATEAFF
TGCGCCAGCAGCCCGAACGGAGGGACGGCCACTGAAGCTTTCTTT